The 28 T cell receptor beta chains listed next were all sequenced from one sample in a study of regulatory T cells in long-lasting Graves disease (dated by TCRdb to the early 2020s). This specimen's time point label, per the study, means: newly diagnosed GD, antithyroid drugs for less than 3 months. RNA was extracted from PBMCs in TRIzol for both TCR sequencing and RNA sequencing. Library preparation employed multiplex PCR. Sequencing was performed on an Illumina HiSeq 4000. To build TCR beta libraries, CDR3 regions were amplified by Arm-PCR using iRepertoire HTBI primers. In TCRdb, the public reads were trimmed at Q25 with fastp and aligned with MiXCR, with productive beta chains retained. Identical CDR3 proteins give one entry, which carries the most common genes and DNA. Counted in this sample were 350,000 to 500,000 distinct CDR3 sequences; roughly 17% of them appeared once. Of the sample, around 10% falls within the top ten clones.

These data were also reused for a study on T cells in Graves' hyperthyroidism and ophthalmopathy.

Sequenced here: peripheral blood mononuclear cells (PBMCs), sampled at new diagnosis, from a patient treated with antithyroid drugs. These receptors were taken from a woman aged 25-40 years with Graves disease. Donor details come from another sample of the same person, matched by shared clones.

This clonotype was seen ten or more times. The chain joins TRBV7-9 to TRBJ2-1; tentative D call: TRBD2 (5 bases). Per germline, CDR1 SEHNR and CDR2 FQNEAQ (reference sequence). The V and J ends lost 1 base and 1 base respectively, with 14 bases between them. This CDR3 comprises 17 residues. The CDR3 here is CASSLGVSGKSYNEQFF. The CDR3 DNA is TGTGCCAGCAGCTTAGGGGTGTCGGGGAAATCCTACAATGAGCAGTTCTTC.

The chain is built from TRBV4-1 and TRBJ2-1; perhaps D is TRBD1 or TRBD2 (5 bases each). V lost 6 bases and J lost 1, with 13 bases in between. The CDR3 consists of 15 residues. Germline-derived CDR1 and CDR2 are MGHRA and YSYEKL. Here the CDR3 reads CASRPLGESYNEQFF. CDR3 in DNA: TGCGCCAGCAGGCCTTTGGGGGAGTCCTACAATGAGCAGTTCTTC.

This clonotype was detected many times. The chain carries TRBV7-3 and TRBJ2-5; 7 positions agree with TRBD1. J was trimmed by 3 bases and V by 2 bases; bases with no gene match: 0. The CDR3 length is 13 residues. Germline V gene sequence: CDR1 SGHTA, CDR2 FQGTGA. CDR3 loop: CASSLQGEETQYF. DNA for the CDR3: TGTGCCAGCAGCTTACAGGGGGAAGAGACCCAGTACTTC.

As regards this clonotype: A much more abundant neighbour one base away suggests this may be a read error. The rearrangement links TRBV7-2 to TRBJ2-7; tentatively, D is TRBD1 or TRBD2 (5 bases each). The CDR3 is made up of 16 amino acids. V was pared by 5 bases and J by 7 bases, with 24 bases between. Germline values: CDR1 SGHTA, CDR2 FQGNSA. The CDR3 DNA follows: TGTGCCAGCAGCAAAGACGCTAGCAGGGCCCTGGGGGAGCAGTACTTC. Amino acids: CASSKDASRALGEQYF.

This clonotype was counted ten times or more. The rearrangement links TRBV15 to TRBJ2-3; no clear D gene. Germline assignment: CDR1 LNHNV and CDR2 YYDKDF (reference sequence). CDR3 length equals 15 residues. The V gene lost 6 bases and the J gene lost 0 bases, with 13 bases spanning the gap. CDR3 region: CATRPYSSSTDTQYF. CDR3 coding DNA: TGTGCCACCAGGCCTTACAGCTCTAGCACAGATACGCAGTATTTT.

There are many counts of this clonotype. CDR3 amino acids: CASSFLGARTETQYF. The CDR3 region has the DNA TGTGCCAGCAGTTTTTTGGGGGCGCGAACAGAGACCCAGTACTTC. V is TRBV28 and J is TRBJ2-5, with a tentative D call TRBD1 (6 bases). The CDR3 has 15 amino acids. CDR1 is MDHEN, CDR2 SYDVKM, per germline. The V end was cut by 3 bases, the J end by 4 bases, with 15 bases between.

This clonotype was found a few times. The rearrangement uses TRBV5-1 and TRBJ2-7; D is possibly TRBD2 (5 bases). The V end lost 5 bases, the J end lost 4 bases, and 13 bases lay between the germline ends. The CDR3 spans 13 residues. Germline V lookup: CDR1 SGHRS, CDR2 YFSETQ. CDR3 sequence: CASRADGTYEQYF. CDR3 coding DNA: TGCGCCAGCAGAGCGGACGGTACGTACGAGCAGTACTTC.

Concerning this clonotype itself: This sequence is one base from a far larger clone and is likely a read error. The rearrangement links TRBV6-1 to TRBJ1-5; no clear D. CDR1 MNHNS and CDR2 SASEGT come from the germline V gene. The V end lost 6 bases, the J end lost 0 bases, and 3 bases lay between the germline ends. The CDR3 contains 12 residues. The CDR3 nucleotides read TGTGCCAGCAGGGGTAGCAATCAGCCCCAGCATTTT. Its translation: CASRGSNQPQHF.

The chain links TRBV6-2 or TRBV6-3 to TRBJ1-1, with a possible D match to TRBD1 (6 bases). The germline V and J ends were trimmed by 6 bases and 0 bases, with 14 bases remaining between them. Germline CDR1 reads MNHEY; CDR2 reads SVGEGT. This CDR3 is 15 amino acids long. CDR3 in DNA: TGTGCCAGCAGAGATCCTGGACAGTTGAACACTGAAGCTTTCTTT. This codes for CASRDPGQLNTEAFF.

This clonotype was seen at least ten times. The genes are TRBV6-2 or TRBV6-3 and TRBJ2-5, with TRBD1 identical over 7 bases. V shed 8 bases and J 3 bases; nucleotides not matched to a gene: 6. The CDR3 runs to 13 residues. The germline V gene has CDR1 MNHEY and CDR2 SVGEGT. The DNA of the CDR3 is TGTGCCAGCTTAACCGGGACAGAAGAGACCCAGTACTTC. Translated: CASLTGTEETQYF.

This clonotype was seen at least ten times. This chain links TRBV7-2 with TRBJ2-1; D unclear. There are 12 residues in the CDR3. CDR1 and CDR2 (germline): SGHTA, FQGNSA. Trimming removed 5 bases at V and 9 bases at J, with 11 bases between. In DNA form, the CDR3 reads TGTGCCAGCAGCCGCTATGACGGTGAGCAGTTCTTC. This gives the protein CASSRYDGEQFF.

This clonotype was recorded many times. The chain recombines TRBV2 with TRBJ2-1, with TRBD2 identical over 10 bases. V shed 1 base, J shed 9 bases, and the junction held 9 bases outside the gene matches. The germline gives CDR1 SNHLY, CDR2 FYNNEI. This CDR3 is built from 16 residues. CDR3 loop: CASSEGLEAGGGEQFF. The CDR3, as DNA: TGTGCCAGCAGTGAAGGGTTGGAAGCGGGAGGGGGTGAGCAGTTCTTC.

Comments on this clonotype: With a far larger clone one base away, a read error is the likely cause. The chain has TRBV5-8 and TRBJ2-1; a possible D gene is TRBD2 (6 bases). Germline CDR1 and CDR2: SGHTS and YDEGEE. Trimming removed 5 bases from V and 2 bases from J, with 14 bases in between. The CDR3 consists of 15 residues. The chain's CDR3 is CASRPRTTAYNEQFF. In nucleotides, the CDR3 is TGTGCCAGCAGGCCCCGGACTACCGCCTACAATGAGCAGTTCTTC.

This clonotype was seen only a few times. This may be a read error: a much more frequent sequence differs by one nucleotide. The chain has TRBV9 and TRBJ1-1, with D possibly matching TRBD1 (6 bases). The V gene lost 4 bases and the J gene lost 3 bases, with 16 bases spanning the gap. The germline gives CDR1 SGDLS, CDR2 YYNGEE. CDR3 length equals 15 residues. This chain's CDR3 is CASSPGTRADTEAFF. The DNA for the CDR3 is TGTGCCAGCAGCCCCGGGACAAGGGCGGACACTGAAGCTTTCTTT.

About this clonotype: Possible read error: a much larger clone is one base away. The chain carries TRBV7-9 and TRBJ2-2; D not resolved. Looked up from germline, CDR1 is SEHNR and CDR2 is FQNEAQ (reference sequence). The CDR3 loop spans 14 amino acids. V lost 3 bases to trimming and J lost 3 bases, with 8 bases between them. CDR3 amino acids: CASSLISDTGELFF. The CDR3 DNA reads TGTGCCAGCAGCTTGATATCGGACACCGGGGAGCTGTTTTTT.

This clonotype is classed as medium-sized (0.01 to 0.1%). This rearrangement joins TRBV12-3 or TRBV12-4 to TRBJ1-6, with D possibly TRBD1 on 5 matching bases. This CDR3 contains 15 residues. V lost 1 base and J lost 13, with 17 bases in between. Here the CDR3 reads CASSLGAGQEWPLHF. The CDR3 DNA reads as TGTGCCAGCAGTTTAGGAGCAGGGCAAGAATGGCCCCTCCACTTT.

To note about this clonotype: This may arise from a read error, as a much more abundant clone is one base away. The CDR3 nucleotides read TGTGCCAGCAGCCTGTCGGGGGATGGAGACCTCCATGAGCAGTTCTTC. Translating it yields CASSLSGDGDLHEQFF. The chain uses TRBV7-9 and TRBJ2-5; possible D gene TRBD2, 6 bases. Gene TRBJ2-1 matches the end of the DNA better, so the J call may be wrong. Germline V gene lookup returns CDR1 SEHNR and CDR2 FQNEAQ (reference sequence). This CDR3 spans 16 amino acids.

Ten or more counts support this clonotype. The V gene is TRBV28, the J gene TRBJ2-7, with D uncertain. V lost 3 bases and J lost 0, with 6 bases in between. Germline CDR1 and CDR2: MDHEN and SYDVKM. This CDR3 has 13 amino acids. CDR3 loop: CASSFASSYEQYF. The CDR3 DNA reads as TGTGCCAGCAGTTTCGCGAGCTCCTACGAGCAGTACTTC. Filled out from reference TRBV28 and TRBJ2-7, the complete variable domain reads DVKVTQSSRYLVKRTGEKVFLECVQDMDHENMFWYRQDPGLGLRLIYFSYDVKMKEKGDIPEGYSVSREKKERFSLILESASTNQTSMYLCASSFASSYEQYFGPGTRLTVT.

This clonotype was observed many times. The chain joins TRBV30 to TRBJ2-3; no clear D gene. The V end lost 5 bases, the J end lost 6 bases, and 9 bases lay between the germline ends. In germline, CDR1 is GTSNPN, CDR2 SVGIG (reference sequence). The CDR3 runs to 11 residues. The DNA of the CDR3 is TGTGCCTGGGAAACCGGGGATACGCAGTATTTT. This codes for CAWETGDTQYF.

This clonotype has more than one count but fewer than ten. The chain carries TRBV7-6 and TRBJ2-1; TRBD2 aligns across 14 bases. Germline V gives CDR1 SGHVS, CDR2 FNYEAQ. There are 16 residues in the CDR3. The V segment lost 1 base and the J segment 9 bases; nucleotides outside the gene matches: 5. The CDR3 DNA follows: TGTGCCAGCAGCTTAGAGACTAGCGGGAGGGCCGGTGAGCAGTTCTTC. Protein sequence: CASSLETSGRAGEQFF.

This clonotype appeared many times. The J gene is TRBJ1-3, the V gene TRBV27; a possible D gene is TRBD1 (6 bases). This CDR3 has 14 residues. The V gene's germline CDR1 is MNHEY and CDR2 SMNVEV (reference sequence). Between the trimmed V and J ends, which lost 10 bases and 2 bases, there was a span of 15 bases. The CDR3 DNA sequence: TGTGCCACCAAAACCAGGGGCGCTGGAAACACCATATATTTT. This codes for CATKTRGAGNTIYF.

This clonotype has a count of ten or more. The V call is TRBV19, the J call TRBJ2-7, with D hard to call. V was clipped by 6 bases and J by 2 bases, with 8 bases between them. In germline, CDR1 is LNHDA, CDR2 SQIVND (reference sequence). The CDR3 covers 12 residues. As DNA, the CDR3 is TGTGCCAGTAGCGCCGGAACCTACGAGCAGTACTTC. Translation gives CASSAGTYEQYF. The full variable domain, with the rest looked up from reference TRBV19 and TRBJ2-7, is DGGITQSPKYLFRKEGQNVTLSCEQNLNHDAMYWYRQDPGQGLRLIYYSQIVNDFQKGDIAEGYSVSREKKESFPLTVTSAQKNPTAFYLCASSAGTYEQYFGPGTRLTVT.

The chain couples TRBV11-2 to TRBJ1-5; unclear D gene. The CDR3 has 12 residues. V was cut by 5 bases and J by 9 bases, with 11 bases left in between. Germline V gives CDR1 SGHAT, CDR2 FQNNGV. The CDR3, as DNA: TGTGCCAGCAGCCACAGTTCAGGGCCCCAGCATTTT. Translation: CASSHSSGPQHF.

The chain couples TRBV12-3 or TRBV12-4 to TRBJ2-2; 7 bases are shared with TRBD1. This CDR3 has 15 amino acids. The trim removed 4 bases at V and 0 bases at J, leaving 2 bases unmatched. The CDR3 reads CASSYRGSNTGELFF. The CDR3 DNA sequence: TGTGCCAGCAGTTACAGGGGTTCGAACACCGGGGAGCTGTTTTTT.

This chain connects TRBV29-1 to TRBJ1-1; no firm D call. With 5 bases removed from V and 3 bases from J, the gap between germline ends came to 10 bases. This CDR3 has 12 amino acids. The germline CDR1 and CDR2 sequences are SQVTM and ANQGSEA. The CDR3 sequence: CSVRWEDTEAFF. In DNA, the CDR3 is TGCAGCGTTCGTTGGGAGGACACTGAAGCTTTCTTT.

Worth noting for this clonotype: A far larger clone differs by one base, so this is likely a read error. The chain recombines TRBV5-1 with TRBJ2-3; D uncertain. CDR3 size: 14 residues. Germline CDR1 is SGHRS and CDR2 is YFSETQ. CDR3 in DNA: TGTGCCAGCAGTGAAGCGCTGGCACGGGTTACGCAGTATTTT. Its protein product is CASSEALARVTQYF.

This clonotype was observed a handful of times. CDR3 sequence (DNA): TGCAGTGCTAGAGCGGTAGCGGGAGGCTCCTACAATGAGCAGTTCTTC. Amino acid sequence: CSARAVAGGSYNEQFF. This sequence joins TRBV20-1 and TRBJ2-1; the match to TRBD2 covers 10 bases. The J segment lost 0 bases and the V segment lost 1 base, leaving 3 bases of the junction unmatched. The length of the CDR3 is 16 residues. Germline values: CDR1 DFQATT, CDR2 SNEGSKA (reference sequence).

In its sample, this clonotype was seen a few times. The chain couples TRBV7-2 to TRBJ2-3; D is possibly TRBD2 (6 bases). Trimming removed 5 bases at V and 5 bases at J, with 17 bases between. CDR3 length equals 15 residues. Germline assignment: CDR1 SGHTA and CDR2 FQGNSA. CDR3 region: CASSVVGTEGDTQYF. The CDR3 DNA follows: TGTGCCAGCAGCGTAGTCGGGACTGAAGGAGATACGCAGTATTTT.